This T cell receptor (beta chain) was recorded in a study of blood T cell repertoires in COVID-19 (dated by TCRdb to about 2020). About the study as a whole: The collaborator samples originated in the United States, Italy and Spain and spanned the acute and convalescent phases of COVID-19. The prospective study material was composed of cDNA or gDNA derived from T cells, B-cell-depleted T cells, or PBMCs. Subjects who had been exposed to COVID-19, were actively infected with it, or had recovered from it provided the deeply sampled blood TCRbeta repertoires that made up the dataset. The repertoires were released in a freely available public database meant as a resource for research on the immune response to SARS-CoV-2. The samples were drawn from two sources: the first 160 participants of the ongoing ImmuneRACE study, and 1,254 subjects contributed by 6 global collaborators. Sample metadata almost always included a de-identified subject ID, COVID-19 status, age in years and sex. Where available, HLA class I and class II types were obtained from metadata supplied by the sample provider rather than from assay-based typing. The study at large found these results: How much clinical and demographic metadata was included differed by source and by participant, and the metadata was provided uncurated.

The immunoSEQ Assay, a bias-controlled multiplex PCR, was used to amplify TCRbeta CDR3 regions from genomic DNA. As for the authors' bioinformatics: Within the assay, amplification of reference gene primers was used to estimate how many nucleated cells each sample contained. Sequence reads were collapsed and filtered to measure the absolute abundance of every unique TCRbeta CDR3 rearrangement. For each sample, productive Simpson clonality was calculated by taking the square root of Simpson's diversity index across productive rearrangements. Sourced from immuneACCESS, this table was stored by TCRdb with only in-frame sequences that have V and J called. A share of the clones is absent; for the studies checked, an unresolved V gene accounts for under half, and the remainder has no known explanation. V and J calls and clone size follow that table, whereas D and trimming were derived from the DNA. The sample table records roughly 65,000 clones; about 89% of these occur just once. Of the sample, about an eighth is held by the ten largest clones.

Points on this clone: Its antigen is still unknown. Base qualities were left out, and no much larger clone turns up one base away.

Looking up the germline V gene yields CDR1 SGHAT and CDR2 FQNNGV. Clipping removes 3 bases from V and 1 base from J, with 5 as the unmatched junction base count. Reading from cysteine to phenylalanine, the CDR3 counts 15 amino acids. Just CDR3 DNA is preserved here, 45 bases in frame from base 1. The collaborating institutions used their own protocols to collect whole blood in K2EDTA tubes. For TCRbeta analysis, collaborators shipped samples as frozen whole blood, isolated PBMCs, or DNA extracted from either of those sample types. The sequence was collected from an older woman with acute or convalescent COVID-19. The rearrangement joined TRBV11-2 to TRBJ2-7; 8 central nucleotides agree with TRBD2. The specimen sequenced was peripheral blood. CDR3 sequence: CASSFAGGTSYEQYF. The nucleotides are TGTGCCAGCAGCTTTGCGGGGGGTACGTCCTACGAGCAGTACTTC.